This record covers a single TCR beta chain. Its antigen is currently unknown. V shed 4 bases, J shed 5 bases, and the junction held 9 bases outside the gene matches. The CDR3 runs 15 residues. Germline CDR1 and CDR2: MNHEY and SVGAGI. These data belong to a study of CD8+ T cells in alopecia areata. At the level of the study: It was oral tofacitinib, at 5 to 10 mg twice daily, that treated patients received. Broader study findings: Mouse data revealed clearer TCR sharing than patient data did, a gap possibly tied to HLA.

After isolation, RNA underwent reverse transcription to generate cDNA as the sequencing template. The data were produced by immunoSEQ multiplex PCR, yet TCRdb's version contains in-frame clones alone and is incomplete. The data hold more than 100,000 clones, with 50% to 60% observed a single time. In alopecia areata patients, both lesional scalp punch biopsies and peripheral blood were collected. The receptor comes from a human donor with alopecia areata. The chain employs TRBV6-5 and TRBJ2-5, with TRBD2 identical over 8 bases. This specimen consisted of CD4+ T cells sorted from blood, obtained at week 0. CDR3 amino acids: CASSSPRREDETQYF. CDR3 DNA: TGTGCCAGCAGTTCCCCTCGGCGGGAGGATGAGACCCAGTACTTC.